This T cell receptor (beta chain) was sequenced in a study of cytomegalovirus exposure and HLA in healthy donors. A multiplex PCR was run with 60 Vbeta primers and 13 Jbeta primers. Produced via immunoSEQ multiplex PCR; TCRdb's table is partial and in-frame only. The table shows about 120,000 clones, with over 15% occurring only once. This CDR3 is 14 amino acids long. V was shortened by 3 bases and J by 0 bases, with 6 bases between the two germline ends. Germline CDR1 and CDR2: SGHDN and FVKESK. The chain uses TRBV14 and TRBJ1-3; D gene uncertain. The clonotype comes from a woman aged 18-29 years in good health and CMV-seronegative. Material for sequencing was PBMCs. CDR3 DNA: TGTGCCAGCAGCCAGCAGGACTCTGGAAACACCATATATTTT. Translating it yields CASSQQDSGNTIYF.